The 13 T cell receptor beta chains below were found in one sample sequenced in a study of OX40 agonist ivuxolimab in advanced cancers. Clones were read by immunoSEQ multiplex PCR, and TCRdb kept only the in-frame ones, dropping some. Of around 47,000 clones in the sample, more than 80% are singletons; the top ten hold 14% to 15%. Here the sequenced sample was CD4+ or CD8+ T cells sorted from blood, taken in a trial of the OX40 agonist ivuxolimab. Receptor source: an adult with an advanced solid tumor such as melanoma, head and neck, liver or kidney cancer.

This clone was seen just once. The chain's CDR3 is CASSADSGISYNEQFF. DNA of the CDR3: TGTGCCAGCAGTGCGGACAGCGGCATCTCCTACAATGAGCAGTTCTTC. The rearrangement joins TRBV2 to TRBJ2-1; a weak D match, TRBD1 (6 bases). Germline values: CDR1 SNHLY, CDR2 FYNNEI. The CDR3 contains 16 residues. V gave up 4 bases and J gave up 0 bases, with 13 bases separating them.

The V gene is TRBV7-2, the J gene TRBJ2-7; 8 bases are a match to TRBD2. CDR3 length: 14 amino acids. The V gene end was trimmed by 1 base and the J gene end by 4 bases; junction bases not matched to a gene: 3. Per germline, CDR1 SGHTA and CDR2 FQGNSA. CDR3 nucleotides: TGTGCCAGCAGCTTAGGGACTAGCTGGTACGAGCAGTACTTC. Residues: CASSLGTSWYEQYF.

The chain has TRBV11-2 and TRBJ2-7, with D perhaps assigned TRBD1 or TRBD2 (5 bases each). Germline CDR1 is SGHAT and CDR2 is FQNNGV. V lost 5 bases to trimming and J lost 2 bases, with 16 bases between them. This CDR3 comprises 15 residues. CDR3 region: CASSAHRDPTYEQYF. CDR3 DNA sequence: TGTGCCAGCAGCGCCCACCGGGACCCCACCTACGAGCAGTACTTC.

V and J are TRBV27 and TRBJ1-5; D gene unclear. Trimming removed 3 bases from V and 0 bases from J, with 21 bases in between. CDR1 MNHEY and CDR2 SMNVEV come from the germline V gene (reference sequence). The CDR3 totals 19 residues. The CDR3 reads CASSLGPMTTMYSNQPQHF. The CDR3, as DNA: TGTGCCAGCAGTTTGGGTCCGATGACAACGATGTATAGCAATCAGCCCCAGCATTTT.

This chain's CDR3 is CASSLGSRGPLHF. CDR3 in DNA: TGTGCCAGCAGCTTGGGCAGCCGAGGCCCCCTCCACTTT. The V call is TRBV5-6, the J call TRBJ1-6; D not resolved. Germline V gene data show CDR1 as SGHDT and CDR2 as YYEEEE. V was clipped by 0 bases and J by 13 bases, with 11 bases between them. The CDR3 length is 13 residues.

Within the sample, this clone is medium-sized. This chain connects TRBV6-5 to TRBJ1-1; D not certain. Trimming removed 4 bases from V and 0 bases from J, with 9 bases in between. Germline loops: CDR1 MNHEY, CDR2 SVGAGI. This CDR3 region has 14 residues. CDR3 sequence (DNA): TGTGCCAGCAGTTCCGCGTACATGAACACTGAAGCTTTCTTT. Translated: CASSSAYMNTEAFF.

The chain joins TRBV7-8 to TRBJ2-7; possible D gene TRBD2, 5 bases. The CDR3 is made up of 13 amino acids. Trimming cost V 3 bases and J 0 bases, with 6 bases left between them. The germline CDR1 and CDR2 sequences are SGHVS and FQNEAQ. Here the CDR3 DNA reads TGTGCCAGCAGCTTCGGGGTCTCCTACGAGCAGTACTTC. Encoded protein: CASSFGVSYEQYF.

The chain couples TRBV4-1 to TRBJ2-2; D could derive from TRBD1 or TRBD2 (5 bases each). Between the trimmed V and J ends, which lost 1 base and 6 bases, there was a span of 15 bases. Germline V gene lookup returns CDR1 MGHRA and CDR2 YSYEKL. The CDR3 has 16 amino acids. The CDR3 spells CASSQGGGPLPGELFF. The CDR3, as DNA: TGCGCCAGCAGCCAAGGGGGCGGGCCCCTCCCCGGGGAGCTGTTTTTT.

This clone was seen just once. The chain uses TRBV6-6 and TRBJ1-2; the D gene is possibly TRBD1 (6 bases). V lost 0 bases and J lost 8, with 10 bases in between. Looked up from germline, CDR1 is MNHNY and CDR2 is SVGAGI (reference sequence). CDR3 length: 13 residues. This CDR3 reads CASSYSDSYGYTF. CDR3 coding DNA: TGTGCCAGCAGTTACTCGGACAGTTACGGCTACACCTTC.

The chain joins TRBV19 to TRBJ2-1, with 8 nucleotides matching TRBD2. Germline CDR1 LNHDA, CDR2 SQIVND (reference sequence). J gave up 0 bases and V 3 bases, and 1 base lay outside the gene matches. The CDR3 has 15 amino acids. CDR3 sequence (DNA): TGTGCCAGTAGTATGGGGACTAGCTCCTACAATGAGCAGTTCTTC. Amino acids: CASSMGTSSYNEQFF. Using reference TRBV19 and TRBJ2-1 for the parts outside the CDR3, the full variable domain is DGGITQSPKYLFRKEGQNVTLSCEQNLNHDAMYWYRQDPGQGLRLIYYSQIVNDFQKGDIAEGYSVSREKKESFPLTVTSAQKNPTAFYLCASSMGTSSYNEQFFGPGTRLTVL.

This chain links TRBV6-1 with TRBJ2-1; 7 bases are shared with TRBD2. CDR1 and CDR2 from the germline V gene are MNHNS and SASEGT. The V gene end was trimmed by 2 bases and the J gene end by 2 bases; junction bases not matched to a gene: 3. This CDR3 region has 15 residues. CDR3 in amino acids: CASSETSGTYNEQFF. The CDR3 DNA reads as TGTGCCAGCAGTGAAACCAGCGGGACCTACAATGAGCAGTTCTTC.

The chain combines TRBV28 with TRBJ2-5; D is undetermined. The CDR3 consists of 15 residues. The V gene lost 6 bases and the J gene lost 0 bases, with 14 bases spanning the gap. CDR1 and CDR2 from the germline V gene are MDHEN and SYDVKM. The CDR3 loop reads CASSPTSRYQETQYF. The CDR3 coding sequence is TGTGCCAGCAGCCCTACATCCCGTTACCAAGAGACCCAGTACTTC.

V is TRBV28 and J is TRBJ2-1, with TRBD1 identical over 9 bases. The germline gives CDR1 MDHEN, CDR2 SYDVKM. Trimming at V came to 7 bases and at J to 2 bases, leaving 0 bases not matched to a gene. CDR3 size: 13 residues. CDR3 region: CASNRGPYNEQFF. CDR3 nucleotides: TGTGCCAGCAACAGGGGGCCCTACAATGAGCAGTTCTTC. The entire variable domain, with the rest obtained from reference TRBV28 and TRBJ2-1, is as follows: DVKVTQSSRYLVKRTGEKVFLECVQDMDHENMFWYRQDPGLGLRLIYFSYDVKMKEKGDIPEGYSVSREKKERFSLILESASTNQTSMYLCASNRGPYNEQFFGPGTRLTVL.